One and the same sample provided the 6 T cell receptor beta chains below, sequenced in a study of blood T cell repertoires in COVID-19. Clones were sequenced by immunoSEQ multiplex PCR, and TCRdb holds only the in-frame ones, with some missing. The sample gives roughly 250,000 clones, roughly 88% of which show up once; about 4.3% is in the top ten. Source material: PBMCs or T cells enriched from blood (not recorded which). All receptors come from a woman aged 30 to 39 who had recovered from COVID-19.

The V call is TRBV28, the J call TRBJ2-1; no clear D gene. This CDR3 is built from 13 residues. Germline values: CDR1 MDHEN, CDR2 SYDVKM. The V and J ends lost 4 bases and 8 bases respectively, with 12 bases between them. CDR3 coding DNA: TGTGCCAGCAGTTCCTACGGGTACGATGAGCAGTTCTTC. It encodes CASSSYGYDEQFF.

The chain joins TRBV7-9 to TRBJ1-3; D is ambiguous. This CDR3 has 15 residues. Germline loops: CDR1 SEHNR, CDR2 FQNEAQ (reference sequence). V was clipped by 2 bases and J by 2 bases, with 10 bases between them. The CDR3 spells CASSLPQSTGNTIYF. The CDR3 nucleotides are TGTGCCAGCAGCTTACCTCAGTCGACTGGAAACACCATATATTTT. Full variable domain (outside the CDR3, taken from reference TRBV7-9 and TRBJ1-3): DTGVSQNPRHKITKRGQNVTFRCDPISEHNRLYWYRQTLGQGPEFLTYFQNEAQLEKSRLLSDRFSAERPKGSFSTLEIQRTEQGDSAMYLCASSLPQSTGNTIYFGEGSWLTVV.

This chain connects TRBV28 to TRBJ1-2; D is unresolved. V lost 7 bases, J lost 3 bases, and 18 bases lay in between. CDR3 length: 15 residues. The germline V gene encodes CDR1 MDHEN and CDR2 SYDVKM. The CDR3 region is CASKDSGSPHYGYTF. The CDR3 region has the DNA TGTGCCAGCAAGGATTCGGGGTCCCCCCACTATGGCTACACCTTC.

The V call is TRBV7-9, the J call TRBJ1-2, with D maybe TRBD1 (6 bases). The V gene's germline CDR1 is SEHNR and CDR2 FQNEAQ (reference sequence). The CDR3 runs to 14 residues. V was shortened by 5 bases and J by 4 bases, with 14 bases between the two germline ends. CDR3 in amino acids: CASSLIEGVYGYTF. In DNA, the CDR3 is TGTGCCAGCAGCCTAATAGAGGGGGTCTATGGCTACACCTTC.

This clone is a singleton in its sample. The genes are TRBV2 and TRBJ2-2; D is undetermined. The ends were cut back, 4 bases at V and 6 bases at J, with 15 bases in the middle. CDR1 and CDR2 (germline): SNHLY, FYNNEI. There are 15 residues in the CDR3. The CDR3 nucleotides are TGTGCCAGCAGTGGAACGGTCTACTTTTCCGGGGAGCTGTTTTTT. It is translated as CASSGTVYFSGELFF.

V usage is TRBV7-9 and J usage is TRBJ2-3; the match to TRBD2 covers 14 bases. This CDR3 region has 18 residues. The junction had 6 bases not matched to a gene; V was cut back by 1 base and J by 3 bases. Germline loops: CDR1 SEHNR, CDR2 FQNEAQ (reference sequence). The CDR3 loop is CASSLVTSGRAPTDTQYF. The CDR3 nucleotides read TGTGCCAGCAGCTTAGTGACTAGCGGGAGGGCCCCTACAGATACGCAGTATTTT.